The text below deals with one T cell receptor beta chain. TCRdb's table, derived via immunoSEQ multiplex PCR, lists solely in-frame clones and lacks some. The data show some 74,000 clones, over 80% seen once. These data come from a study of T cell changes during pregnancy in multiple sclerosis. The germline V gene encodes CDR1 SGHDT and CDR2 YYEEEE. The CDR3 loop spans 15 amino acids. Trimming took 2 bases from V and 0 from J, leaving 11 bases between them. The sample was peripheral blood, taken before pregnancy. This chain joins TRBV5-6 and TRBJ1-1; D is perhaps TRBD1 (6 bases). This sequence was found in a female donor with multiple sclerosis, enrolled in a pregnancy study. This chain's CDR3 is CASSFPGHLNTEAFF. For the CDR3, the DNA is TGTGCCAGCAGCTTTCCGGGACACCTGAACACTGAAGCTTTCTTT. The entire variable domain, with the rest obtained from reference TRBV5-6 and TRBJ1-1, is as follows: DAGVTQSPTHLIKTRGQQVTLRCSPKSGHDTVSWYQQALGQGPQFIFQYYEEEERQRGNFPDRFSGHQFPNYSSELNVNALLLGDSALYLCASSFPGHLNTEAFFGQGTRLTVV.